This T cell receptor (beta chain) was sequenced for a study of OX40 agonist ivuxolimab in advanced cancers. Study-level information: Treatment of patients was with ivuxolimab, an agonistic anti-OX40 (CD134) antibody. Aged roughly 23 to 90 with a mean of approximately 60 years, they were around 79% male.

Using immunoSEQ multiplex PCR, the repertoire was profiled, and TCRdb retains in-frame clones only, with some absent. Counted here are around 53,000 clones, more than 75% occurring once; the ten biggest clones make up less than 2.5%. Blood draws occurred at baseline, cycle 4 day 1, and cycle 7 day 1. As concerns this clone: Antigen specificity is unknown.

Study-wide findings and caveats: Among the least clonally expanded were partial responders at 0.1-3.0 mg/kg.

Germline CDR1 is SGHNT and CDR2 is YYREEE (reference sequence). The ends were cut back, 1 base at V and 1 base at J, with 10 bases in the middle. There are 15 residues in the CDR3. This rearrangement joins TRBV5-4 to TRBJ2-3, with no clear D. This TCR was recovered from an adult with an advanced solid tumor such as melanoma, head and neck, liver or kidney cancer. The sequencing used CD4+ or CD8+ T cells sorted from blood, collected in a trial of the OX40 agonist ivuxolimab. CDR3 protein: CASSLTVRGTDTQYF. The CDR3 bases are TGTGCCAGCAGCTTGACGGTCCGAGGCACAGATACGCAGTATTTT. Together with reference TRBV5-4 and TRBJ2-3, the CDR3 gives the full variable domain: ETGVTQSPTHLIKTRGQQVTLRCSSQSGHNTVSWYQQALGQGPQFIFQYYREEENGRGNFPPRFSGLQFPNYSSELNVNALELDDSALYLCASSLTVRGTDTQYFGPGTRLTVL.